These 25 T cell receptor beta chains originate from one sample sequenced in a study of blood T cells in healthy people across ages. It was with a sample-barcoded 5' primer and a J-beta primer mix that a second PCR of roughly 7 to 11 cycles was run. Using its own MiXCR run on the 5' RACE reads, TCRdb lists one record per CDR3 protein. The sample records about 800,000 distinct CDR3 sequences, roughly 25% being singletons. These data were likewise used in another study, on T cells of mothers and their children.

The sample consisted of blood. These receptors were taken from a boy aged 5 to 17 in good health.

This chain uses TRBV12-3 or TRBV12-4 with TRBJ1-4, with unresolved D. V was trimmed by 3 bases and J by 5 bases, leaving 7 bases between them. CDR3 length: 13 amino acids. The DNA of the CDR3 is TGTGCCAGCAGTTTTATCAGGAATGAAAAACTGTTTTTT. Amino acid sequence: CASSFIRNEKLFF.

The CDR3 sequence is CSALGGSYTGELFF. The CDR3 region has the DNA TGCAGCGCCTTAGGGGGGTCTTACACCGGGGAGCTGTTTTTT. The chain uses TRBV29-1 and TRBJ2-2; D is possibly TRBD1 or TRBD2 (6 bases each). The CDR3 contains 14 residues. The germline CDR1 and CDR2 sequences are SQVTM and ANQGSEA. Trimming left V 7 bases short and J 3 bases short, with 15 bases between.

This clonotype has just a few counts. The V call is TRBV20-1, the J call TRBJ2-2; D remains unclear. Germline V lookup: CDR1 DFQATT, CDR2 SNEGSKA (reference sequence). The CDR3 extends over 13 amino acids. Trimming took off 0 bases at V and 5 bases at J, with 7 bases between the two ends. CDR3 residues: CSARDYRTGELFF. As DNA, the CDR3 is TGCAGTGCTAGAGATTACCGGACCGGGGAGCTGTTTTTT.

This chain links TRBV12-5 with TRBJ2-7; tentative D call: TRBD1 (6 bases). The CDR3 sequence is 16 residues long. Trimming left V 6 bases short and J 3 bases short, with 21 bases between. Germline loops: CDR1 LGHNT, CDR2 FRNRAP. The CDR3 bases are TGTGCTAGTGGGATGACCCCCCCAGGGACAAGCTACGAGCAGTACTTC. It encodes CASGMTPPGTSYEQYF. Combining the CDR3 with reference TRBV12-5 and TRBJ2-7 gives the whole variable domain DARVTQTPRHKVTEMGQEVTMRCQPILGHNTVFWYRQTMMQGLELLAYFRNRAPLDDSGMPKDRFSAEMPDATLATLKIQPSEPRDSAVYFCASGMTPPGTSYEQYFGPGTRLTVT.

This clonotype was seen only a few times. V and J are TRBV9 and TRBJ2-5; D may be TRBD2 (6 bases). Germline lookup yields CDR1 SGDLS and CDR2 YYNGEE. V shed 0 bases and J shed 5 bases, with 11 bases lying between them. This CDR3 spans 14 amino acids. In DNA form, the CDR3 reads TGTGCCAGCAGCGTAGGGCAGGGAGGCGAGACCCAGTACTTC. Its translation is CASSVGQGGETQYF.

This clonotype showed up just a few times. V usage is TRBV6-6 and J usage is TRBJ1-5; D perhaps matches TRBD1 (6 bases). V was cut by 7 bases and J by 4 bases, with 17 bases left in between. The CDR3 has 15 residues. The germline gives CDR1 MNHNY, CDR2 SVGAGI (reference sequence). CDR3 coding DNA: TGTGCCAGCACCACCTCAGGACAGTCAAATCAGCCCCAGCATTTT. As protein: CASTTSGQSNQPQHF.

This clonotype was detected a few times. The chain carries TRBV7-6 and TRBJ2-5; tentatively, D is TRBD2 (6 bases). The CDR3 sequence is 14 residues long. Trimming removed 2 bases at V and 5 bases at J, with 12 bases between. Germline V CDR1 and CDR2: SGHVS, FNYEAQ. The CDR3 nucleotides read TGTGCCAGCAGCTTAACTGGGGGGTGGGAGACCCAGTACTTC. It yields the protein CASSLTGGWETQYF. Together with reference TRBV7-6 and TRBJ2-5, the CDR3 gives the full variable domain: GAGVSQSPRYKVTKRGQDVALRCDPISGHVSLYWYRQALGQGPEFLTYFNYEAQQDKSGLPNDRFSAERPEGSISTLTIQRTEQRDSAMYRCASSLTGGWETQYFGPGTRLLVL.

This clonotype appeared a few times. V gene TRBV20-1 combines with J gene TRBJ2-1; either TRBD1 or TRBD2 may fit D (5 bases each). The CDR3 runs 16 residues. The V end lost 6 bases, the J end lost 6 bases, and 24 bases lay between the germline ends. Germline-derived CDR1 and CDR2 are DFQATT and SNEGSKA (reference sequence). CDR3 amino acids: CSASRGRGLYANEQFF. The CDR3 DNA reads as TGCAGTGCCAGCAGAGGCCGGGGCCTGTACGCCAATGAGCAGTTCTTC.

The chain couples TRBV2 to TRBJ1-2, with 9 nucleotides matching TRBD1. The trim removed 1 base at V and 7 bases at J, leaving 4 bases unmatched. Per the germline V gene, CDR1 is SNHLY and CDR2 is FYNNEI. The CDR3 extends over 14 amino acids. The CDR3 sequence: CASSEDRGRGGYTF. As DNA, the CDR3 is TGTGCCAGCAGTGAAGACAGGGGGCGCGGTGGCTACACCTTC.

This rearrangement joins TRBV20-1 to TRBJ1-5; TRBD1 is a possible D gene (5 bases). There are 16 residues in the CDR3. V lost 2 bases to trimming and J lost 3 bases, with 17 bases between them. Germline assignment: CDR1 DFQATT and CDR2 SNEGSKA (reference sequence). CDR3 loop: CSARFGNRKNNQPQHF. In DNA, the CDR3 is TGCAGTGCTAGATTTGGTAACAGGAAGAACAATCAGCCCCAGCATTTT.

The chain carries TRBV15 and TRBJ1-4; 12 nucleotides match TRBD1. Germline CDR1 is LNHNV and CDR2 is YYDKDF (reference sequence). V trimming: 0 bases; J trimming: 8 bases; junction bases outside the gene matches: 7. CDR3 length: 17 amino acids. CDR3 in amino acids: CATSRDVGQGAEEKLFF. The CDR3 DNA follows: TGTGCCACCAGCAGAGATGTGGGACAGGGGGCCGAGGAAAAACTGTTTTTT.

The rearrangement joins TRBV19 to TRBJ2-1; 7 bases fit TRBD1. The CDR3 sequence is 15 residues long. The junction had 8 bases not matched to a gene; V was cut back by 7 bases and J by 2 bases. CDR1 and CDR2 (germline): LNHDA, SQIVND (reference sequence). Here the CDR3 DNA reads TGTGCCAGTACCCCACCGGACAGGACCTACAATGAGCAGTTCTTC. Encoded protein: CASTPPDRTYNEQFF.

The chain recombines TRBV6-5 with TRBJ2-3; 7 nucleotides line up with TRBD2. There are 12 residues in the CDR3. Germline CDR1 is MNHEY and CDR2 is SVGAGI. After removal of 8 bases from V and 1 base from J, the junction contained 0 bases not matched to a gene. CDR3 DNA sequence: TGTGCCAGCGGGGGGGGCACAGATACGCAGTATTTT. Translated: CASGGGTDTQYF.

This sequence joins TRBV27 and TRBJ1-2, with TRBD1 identical over 7 bases. Trimming took 8 bases from V and 2 from J; bases not matched to a gene: 5. CDR1 and CDR2 (germline): MNHEY, SMNVEV (reference sequence). The CDR3 loop spans 13 amino acids. The CDR3 nucleotides are TGTGCCAGCGGGGACAGAGTCAACTATGGCTACACCTTC. The encoded protein is CASGDRVNYGYTF.

In this sample, this clonotype turned up a few times. CDR3 residues: CASSYFDRGPPEQYF. CDR3 nucleotide sequence: TGTGCCAGCAGTTACTTCGACAGGGGTCCCCCCGAGCAGTACTTC. This chain joins TRBV6-6 and TRBJ2-7; 8 nucleotides match TRBD1. Germline V lookup: CDR1 MNHNY, CDR2 SVGAGI (reference sequence). This CDR3 has 15 residues. With V trimmed by 1 base and J by 6 bases, 8 bases remained unmatched.

This clonotype turned up a few times. A much larger clone differs from this one at a single base, so this may be a read error. The chain joins TRBV29-1 to TRBJ2-3; D is unclear. The CDR3 runs 10 residues. The V gene lost 3 bases and the J gene lost 4 bases, with 2 bases spanning the gap. Germline V CDR1 and CDR2: SQVTM, ANQGSEA. The CDR3 nucleotides are TGCAGCGTTGACGCAGATACGCAGTATTTT. Translated, it gives CSVDADTQYF.

V and J are TRBV28 and TRBJ2-5, with D possibly TRBD2 on 5 matching bases. The last part of the DNA fits TRBJ2-7 better; the J call may be wrong. Per the germline V gene, CDR1 is MDHEN and CDR2 is SYDVKM. This CDR3 region has 14 residues. In DNA form, the CDR3 reads TGTGCCAGCAGGACCTCGATCGGACTCTACGAGCAGTACTTC. Its translation is CASRTSIGLYEQYF.

This clonotype has only a few counts. This chain connects TRBV12-3 or TRBV12-4 to TRBJ2-2; D may be TRBD1 (5 bases). V lost 4 bases and J lost 7, with 10 bases in between. The CDR3 totals 13 residues. The CDR3 region has the DNA TGTGCCAGCAGTTCAGGGTACAGCGGGGAGCTGTTTTTT. It translates to CASSSGYSGELFF.

The CDR3 protein is CSARAGGVMNTEAFF. CDR3 DNA: TGCAGTGCTAGAGCCGGCGGGGTGATGAACACTGAAGCTTTCTTT. V usage is TRBV20-1 and J usage is TRBJ1-1; no definite D call. Trimming took off 1 base at V and 0 bases at J, with 12 bases between the two ends. The CDR3 length is 15 residues. CDR1 and CDR2 (germline): DFQATT, SNEGSKA (reference sequence).

The V and J genes are TRBV19 and TRBJ1-5; TRBD1 is a possible D gene (6 bases). Germline V gene lookup returns CDR1 LNHDA and CDR2 SQIVND (reference sequence). V was shortened by 5 bases and J by 6 bases, with 17 bases between the two germline ends. This CDR3 has 15 residues. The CDR3, as DNA: TGTGCCAGTAGTGCCAAAGACGGGGGCAGTCAGCCCCAGCATTTT. It specifies CASSAKDGGSQPQHF.

This clonotype appeared a few times. The rearrangement joins TRBV11-1 to TRBJ2-7; a possible D gene is TRBD2 (6 bases). The CDR3 spans 14 residues. V was cut by 1 base and J by 2 bases, with 9 bases left in between. Germline V gives CDR1 SGHAT, CDR2 FQDESV (reference sequence). The CDR3, as DNA: TGTGCCAGCAGCTTAGGCGGGACGCCCTACGAGCAGTACTTC. Translating gives CASSLGGTPYEQYF.

This sequence joins TRBV5-6 and TRBJ2-3; the D gene is possibly TRBD2 (6 bases). The V gene lost 4 bases and the J gene lost 1 base, with 16 bases spanning the gap. Germline-derived CDR1 and CDR2 are SGHDT and YYEEEE. CDR3 size: 16 residues. CDR3 sequence: CASSPEGQTGTDTQYF. As DNA, the CDR3 is TGTGCCAGCAGCCCGGAGGGCCAGACCGGCACAGATACGCAGTATTTT.

This clonotype was picked up a small number of times. CDR3 sequence: CSVLGTGTEQFF. The CDR3 DNA is TGCAGCGTTCTGGGAACCGGGACGGAGCAGTTCTTC. The V call is TRBV29-1, the J call TRBJ2-1; D may correspond to TRBD1 or TRBD2 (5 bases each). The CDR3 contains 12 residues. CDR1 and CDR2 (germline): SQVTM, ANQGSEA. The V gene lost 5 bases and the J gene lost 10 bases, with 15 bases spanning the gap.

This clonotype was observed a few times. This sequence joins TRBV4-1 and TRBJ2-3; TRBD2 aligns across 10 bases. The V and J ends lost 8 bases and 1 base, in that order; junction bases with no gene match: 9. This CDR3 is 16 amino acids long. CDR1 and CDR2 from the germline V gene are MGHRA and YSYEKL. The CDR3 sequence: CASRHQREGRTDTQYF. CDR3 DNA: TGCGCCAGCCGGCACCAGCGGGAGGGCCGCACAGATACGCAGTATTTT.

The sample holds a few counts of this clonotype. The CDR3 spells CASSLHGPSYEQYF. For the CDR3, the DNA is TGTGCCAGCAGCTTACACGGACCGTCCTACGAGCAGTACTTC. The chain links TRBV7-2 to TRBJ2-7, with D hard to call. Germline V gene lookup returns CDR1 SGHTA and CDR2 FQGNSA. Deletions cut 2 bases from V and 1 base from J, with 9 bases between. The length of the CDR3 is 14 residues.